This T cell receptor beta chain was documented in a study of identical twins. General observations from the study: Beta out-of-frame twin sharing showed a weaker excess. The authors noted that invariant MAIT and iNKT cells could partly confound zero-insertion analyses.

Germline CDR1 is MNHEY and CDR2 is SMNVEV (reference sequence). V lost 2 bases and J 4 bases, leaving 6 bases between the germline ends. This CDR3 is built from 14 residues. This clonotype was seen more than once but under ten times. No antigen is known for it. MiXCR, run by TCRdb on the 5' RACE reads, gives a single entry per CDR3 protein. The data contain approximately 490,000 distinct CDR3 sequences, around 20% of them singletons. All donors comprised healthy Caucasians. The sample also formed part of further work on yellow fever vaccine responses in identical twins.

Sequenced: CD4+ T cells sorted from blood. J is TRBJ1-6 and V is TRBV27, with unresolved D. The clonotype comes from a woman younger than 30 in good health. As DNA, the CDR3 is TGTGCCAGCAGTTTAGCAGGATATAATTCACCCCTCCACTTT. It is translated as CASSLAGYNSPLHF.